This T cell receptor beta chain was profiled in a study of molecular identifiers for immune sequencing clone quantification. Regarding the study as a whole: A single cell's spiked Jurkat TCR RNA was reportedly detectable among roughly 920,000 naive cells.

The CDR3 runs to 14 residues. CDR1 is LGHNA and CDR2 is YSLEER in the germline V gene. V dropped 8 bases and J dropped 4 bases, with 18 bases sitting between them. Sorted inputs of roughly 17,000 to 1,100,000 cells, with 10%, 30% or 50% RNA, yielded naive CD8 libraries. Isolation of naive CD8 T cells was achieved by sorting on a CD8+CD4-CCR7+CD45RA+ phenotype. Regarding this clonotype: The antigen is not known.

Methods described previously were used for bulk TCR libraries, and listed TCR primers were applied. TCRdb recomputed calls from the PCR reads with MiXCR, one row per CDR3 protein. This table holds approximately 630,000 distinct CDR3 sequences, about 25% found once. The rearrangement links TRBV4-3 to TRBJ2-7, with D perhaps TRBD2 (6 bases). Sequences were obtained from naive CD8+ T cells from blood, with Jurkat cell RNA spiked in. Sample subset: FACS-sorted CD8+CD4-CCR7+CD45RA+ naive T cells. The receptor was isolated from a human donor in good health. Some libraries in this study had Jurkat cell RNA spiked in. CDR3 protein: CASGELANGYEQYF. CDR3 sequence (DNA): TGCGCCAGCGGCGAGCTAGCGAATGGGTACGAGCAGTACTTC.